This T cell receptor beta chain originates from a study of blood T cell repertoires in COVID-19. Study context: Specimens from acute and convalescent COVID-19 originated in the United States, Italy and Spain.

The repertoire was sequenced with immunoSEQ multiplex PCR; TCRdb's copy has only in-frame clones and lacks some. The table includes a few hundred thousand clones, about 87% detected once. Enrollees, about 18 to 89 years old, lived in approximately 24 US areas. Participants' reported clinical history set cohort assignment. Two consecutive negative NP/OP PCR tests, clearance, or resolved symptoms defined Cohort 3 recovery. The V gene's germline CDR1 is SGHRS and CDR2 YFSETQ. The CDR3 contains 16 residues. V lost 5 bases and J lost 0; bases outside the gene matches: 5. The sequence was collected from a woman in her late teens or twenties who had recovered from COVID-19. The sample was PBMCs or T cells enriched from blood (not recorded which). V gene TRBV5-1 combines with J gene TRBJ2-1, with 10 bases aligning to TRBD2. DNA of the CDR3: TGCGCCAGCAGTATTAGCGGGGGGAGCTCCTACAATGAGCAGTTCTTC. Encoded protein: CASSISGGSSYNEQFF.